The rows below give T cell receptor beta chains drawn from one sample of a study of vaccination and CD4 T cells after COVID-19. Antigen specificity for these receptors is unknown. TCRdb reprocessed the PCR reads with MiXCR, giving one entry per CDR3 protein. Of about 22,000 distinct CDR3 sequences listed, around 46% are singletons. The sample in question was CD4+ T cells from blood, cultured in vitro, obtained about 7 months after SARS-CoV-2 vaccination. The receptors originated from a human donor who had recovered from COVID-19. Both conserved end residues are part of each CDR3. Each record gives: D gene, clone size, V gene, J gene, CDR3 length, CDR3 protein, CDR3 DNA. D genes are given only for firm matches. Clone size is not always given. Where it is, it says once, few, many or a class for expanded clones.

>-|-|TRBV20-1|TRBJ2-7|14
CSARDRTRDYEQYF
TGCAGTGCTAGGGACAGGACTAGGGACTACGAGCAGTACTTC
>TRBD2|few|TRBV7-2|TRBJ2-3|16
CASSVTSGGGTDTQYF
TGTGCCAGCAGCGTCACTAGCGGGGGGGGAACAGATACGCAGTATTTT
>-|few|TRBV10-3|TRBJ2-1|15
CAISESVGLTGEQFF
TGTGCCATCAGTGAGTCCGTAGGACTCACTGGGGAGCAGTTCTTC
>TRBD2|few|TRBV20-1|TRBJ2-3|14
CSGASGTNTDTQYF
TGCAGTGGGGCAAGCGGGACGAACACAGATACGCAGTATTTT
>-|-|TRBV19|TRBJ2-7|13
CASSIRESYEQYF
TGTGCCAGTAGTATTCGTGAATCCTACGAGCAGTACTTC
>TRBD1|-|TRBV20-1|TRBJ2-5|15
CSARDPDRGKETQYF
TGCAGTGCTAGAGATCCGGACAGGGGAAAAGAGACCCAGTACTTC
>-|-|TRBV7-8|TRBJ1-1|12
CASSFLNTEAFF
TGTGCCAGCAGCTTCCTCAACACTGAAGCTTTCTTT
>TRBD1|-|TRBV7-2|TRBJ2-3|13
CASSRQGWDTQYF
TGTGCCAGCAGTCGACAGGGGTGGGATACGCAGTATTTT
>-|-|TRBV11-1|TRBJ2-3|12
CASSLVVDTQYF
TGTGCCAGCAGCTTAGTTGTGGATACGCAGTATTTT
>TRBD1|once|TRBV7-9|TRBJ2-1|15
CASSSAGGSYNEQFF
TGTGCCAGCAGTTCTGCAGGGGGCTCCTACAATGAGCAGTTCTTC
>TRBD1|-|TRBV6-2/TRBV6-3|TRBJ2-7|15
CASSYWDRAPYEQYF
TGTGCCAGCAGTTATTGGGACAGGGCTCCCTACGAGCAGTACTTC
>-|-|TRBV20-1|TRBJ1-2|15
CSARDPRTESYGYTF
TGCAGTGCTAGAGATCCTCGGACAGAGTCTTATGGCTACACCTTC
>-|few|TRBV7-8|TRBJ2-3|13
CASNNRNTDTQYF
TGTGCCAGCAATAACAGGAACACAGATACGCAGTATTTT
>-|-|TRBV25-1|TRBJ2-5|13
CASSQLSWETQYF
TGTGCCAGTAGTCAATTAAGCTGGGAGACCCAGTACTTC
>TRBD1|-|TRBV19|TRBJ2-5|17
CASSLDRGRGIGETQYF
TGTGCCAGTAGTTTGGACAGGGGGCGCGGTATCGGTGAGACCCAGTACTTC
>TRBD2|medium-sized|TRBV5-5|TRBJ2-1|15
CASSLGAGGYNEQFF
TGTGCCAGCAGCTTGGGAGCGGGAGGGTACAATGAGCAGTTCTTC